The 29 T cell receptor beta chains below come from one sample, sequenced in a study of monozygotic twins with inflammatory bowel disease. Following a re-call of the 5' RACE reads, TCRdb has one entry per CDR3 protein and lacks DNA. The sample data list tens of thousands of distinct CDR3 sequences. Sequencing was done on a sample of blood. Receptors originate from a human donor with ulcerative colitis or Crohn's disease, or a healthy co-twin of an affected twin (not recorded which).

The V gene is TRBV18, the J gene TRBJ1-5. This CDR3 contains 15 residues. CDR1 is KGHSH, CDR2 LQKENI, per germline. CDR3 sequence: CASSPNAGSNQPQHF.

The V call is TRBV5-1, the J call TRBJ2-7. Germline loops: CDR1 SGHRS, CDR2 YFSETQ. The CDR3 runs 14 residues. CDR3 residues: CASSLAAGPYEQYF.

This sequence joins TRBV5-6 and TRBJ2-7. This CDR3 is 13 amino acids long. Germline V gene sequence: CDR1 SGHDT, CDR2 YYEEEE. CDR3 loop: CASSSDWVWKQYF.

J is TRBJ2-5 and V is TRBV6-1; TCRdb reports TRBD1, a call that lacks DNA to check it against. The CDR3 is made up of 15 amino acids. Germline V gene lookup returns CDR1 MNHNS and CDR2 SASEGT. CDR3 residues: CASSKDGTGTETQYF.

The chain links TRBV6-1 to TRBJ2-1; TCRdb's D call of TRBD2 is untestable without DNA. CDR1 is MNHNS, CDR2 SASEGT, per germline. The CDR3 is 16 residues long. The CDR3 loop reads CASRGTSGVGYNEQFF.

V gene TRBV20-1 combines with J gene TRBJ2-7. CDR3 length equals 13 residues. Looked up from germline, CDR1 is DFQATT and CDR2 is SNEGSKA (reference sequence). The CDR3 sequence: CSPKREGYYEQYF.

The chain employs TRBV20-1 and TRBJ2-7; absent DNA, TCRdb's TRBD2 call cannot be checked. Per the germline V gene, CDR1 is DFQATT and CDR2 is SNEGSKA (reference sequence). This CDR3 contains 13 residues. The CDR3 here is CSARTRLSYEQYF.

CDR3 sequence reads: CASSTADRDQYGYTF. V is TRBV5-1 and J is TRBJ1-2; checking the TCRdb D call of TRBD1 is not possible without DNA. In germline, CDR1 is SGHRS, CDR2 YFSETQ. The CDR3 is 15 residues long.

CDR3: CASSLWNSPLHF. The V call is TRBV5-4, the J call TRBJ1-6. Germline CDR1 reads SGHNT; CDR2 reads YYREEE (reference sequence). CDR3 length equals 12 residues.

V usage is TRBV5-1 and J usage is TRBJ1-5; TCRdb returns TRBD1, unconfirmable since there is no DNA. The CDR3 is 14 residues long. Germline CDR1 and CDR2: SGHRS and YFSETQ. CDR3 loop: CASSPTGADQPQHF. Filled out from reference TRBV5-1 and TRBJ1-5, the complete variable domain reads KAGVTQTPRYLIKTRGQQVTLSCSPISGHRSVSWYQQTPGQGLQFLFEYFSETQRNKGNFPGRFSGRQFSNSRSEMNVSTLELGDSALYLCASSPTGADQPQHFGDGTRLSIL.

This chain joins TRBV5-4 and TRBJ2-5; as DNA is missing, the TRBD1 call by TCRdb cannot be tested. Germline V lookup: CDR1 SGHNT, CDR2 YYREEE (reference sequence). This CDR3 contains 14 residues. The CDR3 loop reads CASSYLGVKETQYF.

The rearrangement links TRBV5-1 to TRBJ2-1; TCRdb's D call of TRBD1 is untestable without DNA. The CDR3 sequence is 13 residues long. The germline V gene encodes CDR1 SGHRS and CDR2 YFSETQ. CDR3: CASREQGINEQFF. Variable domain in full (rest from reference TRBV5-1 and TRBJ2-1): KAGVTQTPRYLIKTRGQQVTLSCSPISGHRSVSWYQQTPGQGLQFLFEYFSETQRNKGNFPGRFSGRQFSNSRSEMNVSTLELGDSALYLCASREQGINEQFFGPGTRLTVL.

V and J are TRBV20-1 and TRBJ1-4. This CDR3 has 13 residues. Germline V gene sequence: CDR1 DFQATT, CDR2 SNEGSKA (reference sequence). The CDR3 here is CSARFTANEKLFF.

Here the CDR3 reads CASSLSPGVGELFF. V and J are TRBV12-3 or TRBV12-4 and TRBJ2-2; the TCRdb D gene call, TRBD2, has no DNA to confirm it. This CDR3 region has 14 residues.

The J gene is TRBJ2-1, the V gene TRBV20-1. The CDR3 consists of 14 residues. The germline V gene encodes CDR1 DFQATT and CDR2 SNEGSKA (reference sequence). The CDR3 is CSASGDGSYNEQFF.

This chain links TRBV12-3 or TRBV12-4 with TRBJ1-3. The CDR3 extends over 15 amino acids. The CDR3 is CASSLQGGFGNTIYF.

The chain has TRBV6-5 and TRBJ1-2. CDR1 and CDR2 (germline): MNHEY, SVGAGI. CDR3 length: 14 residues. This CDR3 is CASSYSQGPYGYTF.

This chain links TRBV5-1 with TRBJ2-1. Looked up from germline, CDR1 is SGHRS and CDR2 is YFSETQ. This CDR3 is 12 amino acids long. The chain's CDR3 is CASSHLYNEQFF. The variable domain in full, with the rest retrieved from reference TRBV5-1 and TRBJ2-1, is KAGVTQTPRYLIKTRGQQVTLSCSPISGHRSVSWYQQTPGQGLQFLFEYFSETQRNKGNFPGRFSGRQFSNSRSEMNVSTLELGDSALYLCASSHLYNEQFFGPGTRLTVL.

The chain couples TRBV6-1 to TRBJ2-6. Per the germline V gene, CDR1 is MNHNS and CDR2 is SASEGT. The CDR3 is 15 amino acids. CDR3 sequence reads: CASRTAGSGANVLTF.

This chain joins TRBV6-5 and TRBJ2-7. Germline-derived CDR1 and CDR2 are MNHEY and SVGAGI. The CDR3 runs to 15 residues. This chain's CDR3 is CASSFNAAFTGEQYF.

V is TRBV5-1 and J is TRBJ2-3; TCRdb proposes TRBD1, but this gene call is untestable without DNA. The CDR3 runs to 16 residues. The V gene's germline CDR1 is SGHRS and CDR2 YFSETQ. The CDR3 protein is CASSPGTDFSTDTQYF.

The chain recombines TRBV15 with TRBJ2-5; the D call from TCRdb, TRBD1, cannot be confirmed without DNA. The germline CDR1 and CDR2 sequences are LNHNV and YYDKDF (reference sequence). CDR3 size: 17 residues. CDR3 sequence: CATSRGQGGDLGETQYF.

CDR3 protein: CASSPRTGNWDEQYF. The rearrangement joins TRBV3-1 to TRBJ2-7; TCRdb lists TRBD1, though no DNA is available to test this call. The CDR3 sequence is 15 residues long. In germline, CDR1 is LGHDT, CDR2 YNNKEL (reference sequence).

V and J are TRBV7-2 and TRBJ2-2; absent DNA, TCRdb's TRBD1 call cannot be checked. This CDR3 region has 14 residues. Germline V gene data show CDR1 as SGHTA and CDR2 as FQGNSA. CDR3 sequence reads: CASMGQGGTGELFF.

This sequence joins TRBV6-2 or TRBV6-3 and TRBJ2-1; TCRdb gives TRBD1 as the D gene, but with no DNA this cannot be confirmed. The CDR3 contains 15 residues. Germline V gene data show CDR1 as MNHEY and CDR2 as SVGEGT. The CDR3 here is CASSYSPGTTNEQFF.

The rearrangement links TRBV24-1 to TRBJ1-2; the TCRdb call, TRBD1, lacks DNA for checking. CDR1 is KGHDR, CDR2 SFDVKD, per germline. This CDR3 is 16 amino acids long. The CDR3 sequence is CATSGRTGRESHGYTF.

The gene calls are TRBV24-1 and TRBJ2-2; TCRdb calls TRBD1, which cannot be checked without DNA. The CDR3 contains 15 residues. Germline lookup yields CDR1 KGHDR and CDR2 SFDVKD. CDR3 protein: CATSDPGGNTGELFF.

The chain recombines TRBV5-1 with TRBJ2-6. The CDR3 spans 15 residues. CDR1 is SGHRS and CDR2 is YFSETQ in the germline V gene. CDR3: CASSLGFSGANVLTF.

CDR3 in amino acids: CAISGVGFADTQYF. The V gene is TRBV10-3, the J gene TRBJ2-3. The CDR3 extends over 14 amino acids. The germline V gene has CDR1 ENHRY and CDR2 SYGVKD.